A selection of T cell receptor beta chains follows, all from one sample in a study of blood T cell repertoires in COVID-19. Produced via immunoSEQ multiplex PCR; TCRdb's table is partial and in-frame only. The sample holds around 70,000 clones, approximately 86% seen once. Sequenced: peripheral blood. The source of these receptors is a man aged 50-59 years with acute or convalescent COVID-19. Both conserved end residues are part of each CDR3. The D gene is left open where the match is weak. The size entry is marked missing in some rows and otherwise reads once, few, many or a size class.

d_gene	v_gene	abundance	j_gene	CDR3nt	CDR3aa
NA	TRBV5-6	NA	TRBJ1-2	TGTGCCAGCAGCTTGCTCGCCCTTAGAGGCTATGGCTACACCTTC	CASSLLALRGYGYTF
TRBD1	TRBV3-1/TRBV3-2	NA	TRBJ2-6	TGTGCCAGCAGAAATCTCCGGGACAGGCTCTCTGGGGCCAACGTCCTGACTTTC	CASRNLRDRLSGANVLTF
TRBD1	TRBV6-6	NA	TRBJ1-3	TGTGCCAGCAGTTACCTACTGACAGGGGGAAACACCATATATTTT	CASSYLLTGGNTIYF
TRBD1	TRBV4-1	NA	TRBJ1-2	TGCGCCAGCAGCGAACAGGGGTCCGGGGGCTACACCTTC	CASSEQGSGGYTF
NA	TRBV7-8	NA	TRBJ1-5	TGTGCCAGCAGCCAACAGGGAATGGCTCAGCCCCAGCATTTT	CASSQQGMAQPQHF
TRBD1	TRBV11-3	NA	TRBJ1-5	TGTGCCAGCAGCTCCGGGACAGGGAATCAGCCCCAGCATTTT	CASSSGTGNQPQHF
NA	TRBV11-2	few	TRBJ1-2	TGTGCCAGCAGCTTAACAGGGTCCTATGGCTACACCTTC	CASSLTGSYGYTF
TRBD1	TRBV10-3	NA	TRBJ2-6	TGTGCCATCAGCCGACAGGGAGCCTCCTCTGGGGCCAACGTCCTGACTTTC	CAISRQGASSGANVLTF
NA	TRBV6-5	NA	TRBJ1-3	TGTGCCAGCAGGTTTTCCCTCTCTGGAAACACCATATATTTT	CASRFSLSGNTIYF
TRBD2	TRBV5-6	NA	TRBJ2-7	TGTGCCAGCAGCTTGGCCCTAGCGGGAGCGGAGCAGTACTTC	CASSLALAGAEQYF
TRBD1	TRBV6-1	few	TRBJ2-7	TGTGCCAGCAGTGAAGATGGGGACAGGGAGTACTTC	CASSEDGDREYF
NA	TRBV14	NA	TRBJ1-1	TGTGCCAGCAGCCAGGAAATTCTAGTTGGGGGGTTTAACAGTGAAGCTTTCTTT	CASSQEILVGGFNSEAFF
NA	TRBV2	NA	TRBJ2-3	TGTGCCAGCAGTGATCCGAGGGGGGGAGATACGCAGTATTTT	CASSDPRGGDTQYF
NA	TRBV6-5	NA	TRBJ1-6	TGTGCCAGTGCGGGACTGCATAATTCACCCCTCCACTTT	CASAGLHNSPLHF
NA	TRBV5-1	NA	TRBJ2-7	TGCGCCAGCAGTCCCAGGGGGGATTCGTACGAGCAGTACTTC	CASSPRGDSYEQYF
TRBD2	TRBV5-1	NA	TRBJ2-7	TGCGCCAGCAGCTGGACTAGCGGGAGTTGGGAGCAGTACTTC	CASSWTSGSWEQYF
NA	TRBV30	NA	TRBJ2-7	TGTGCCTGGAGTTACCTGGAGGAGCAGTACTTC	CAWSYLEEQYF
NA	TRBV28	once	TRBJ1-4	TGTGCCAGCAGCCTTTCGCCAGAGTATGGGGGGAATGAAAAACTGTTTTTT	CASSLSPEYGGNEKLFF
TRBD1	TRBV13	few	TRBJ1-4	TGTGCCAGCAGCTCCCGACAGGGACGAGAAAAACTGTTTTTT	CASSSRQGREKLFF
NA	TRBV21-1	NA	TRBJ2-6	TGTGCCAGCAGCAAAGTCTGTAGCGATCCGCCCTCTGGGGCCAACGTCCTGACTTTC	CASSKVCSDPPSGANVLTF
TRBD1	TRBV11-2	once	TRBJ1-3	TGTGCCAGCAGCCCACAGGGGGCTGGAAACACCATATATTTT	CASSPQGAGNTIYF
NA	TRBV7-9	NA	TRBJ2-3	TGTGCCAGCAGCTTAGTCTCGCAGCGGCCCACAGATACGCAGTATTTT	CASSLVSQRPTDTQYF
NA	TRBV5-1	NA	TRBJ1-3	TGCGCCAGCAGCCCGTCCTGGCAGAACTCTGGAAACACCATATATTTT	CASSPSWQNSGNTIYF
NA	TRBV4-2	NA	TRBJ2-6	TGTGCCAGCAGCCAAGACCAGACTGGGGCCAACGTCCTGACTTTC	CASSQDQTGANVLTF
TRBD1	TRBV19	NA	TRBJ2-7	TGTGCCAGTAGTATCCGAACAGGGGGCCACGAGCAGTACTTC	CASSIRTGGHEQYF
NA	TRBV19	NA	TRBJ1-2	TGTGCCAGTAGTAGTCTTGGGGGCTCGGCTGGCTACACCTTC	CASSSLGGSAGYTF
NA	TRBV29-1	NA	TRBJ1-2	TGCAGCGTTGTGAGGAATTTGGATGGCTACACCTTC	CSVVRNLDGYTF
NA	TRBV6-5	once	TRBJ1-2	TGTGCCAGCAGTTACGGGGGGTCGAGCGGCTACACCTTC	CASSYGGSSGYTF
NA	TRBV6-5	NA	TRBJ2-5	TGTGCCAGCAGTTACTCGGCGGAAATCCAAGAGACCCAGTACTTC	CASSYSAEIQETQYF
NA	TRBV28	NA	TRBJ2-7	TGTGCCAGCAAGGACTCCACCTACGAGCAGTACTTC	CASKDSTYEQYF
TRBD2	TRBV18	NA	TRBJ2-1	TGTGCCAGCTCACCACCGTCCCGGACTAGCGGGGCATGGATACACAGCTCCTACAATGAGCAGTTCTTC	CASSPPSRTSGAWIHSSYNEQFF
TRBD2	TRBV13	NA	TRBJ2-1	TGTGCCAGCAGCCTGGGACTAGCGGACTACAATGAGCAGTTCTTC	CASSLGLADYNEQFF
NA	TRBV5-1	NA	TRBJ1-4	TGCGCCAGCAGCTTGTGGGAGAAGGGTGAAAAACTGTTTTTT	CASSLWEKGEKLFF
TRBD1	TRBV29-1	NA	TRBJ1-1	TGCAGCGTTGATGACAGGGGGCGGTCTGAAGCTTTCTTT	CSVDDRGRSEAFF
NA	TRBV6-5	few	TRBJ1-2	TGTGCCAGCAGTCCAGGCCTCGGCTACACCTTC	CASSPGLGYTF
TRBD1	TRBV3-1/TRBV3-2	NA	TRBJ1-2	TGTGCCAGCAGCCAAGTAACAGGGGACAATGGCTACACCTTC	CASSQVTGDNGYTF
TRBD2	TRBV10-3	once	TRBJ2-3	TGTGCCATCACCACTAGCGGGACCTTCTCGGATACGCAGTATTTT	CAITTSGTFSDTQYF
NA	TRBV10-3	NA	TRBJ1-2	TGTGCCATCAGGAAGACAGGCTATGGCTACACCTTC	CAIRKTGYGYTF
NA	TRBV30	NA	TRBJ1-3	TGTGCCTGGAAGACGAGGTTAAGCTCTGGAAACACCATATATTTT	CAWKTRLSSGNTIYF
TRBD2	TRBV5-6	few	TRBJ2-1	TGTGCCAGCAGAATGACTAGCGGGAGAGGGGTTGAGCAGTTCTTC	CASRMTSGRGVEQFF
TRBD2	TRBV2	NA	TRBJ2-7	TGTGCCAGCAGTTCTAGCGGGAGTTTATCCGAGCAGTACTTC	CASSSSGSLSEQYF
TRBD1	TRBV3-1/TRBV3-2	NA	TRBJ1-2	TGTGCCAGCAGCCTGGGACAGCAAATCGGTGGCTACACCTTC	CASSLGQQIGGYTF
TRBD1	TRBV27	NA	TRBJ1-2	TGTGCCAGCAGCTCCTCGGGTCAGGGGGCGGTTGGTGGCTACACCTTC	CASSSSGQGAVGGYTF
NA	TRBV28	NA	TRBJ1-5	TGTGCCAGCAGCCCAGAGGATCAGCCCCAGCATTTT	CASSPEDQPQHF
NA	TRBV6-5	NA	TRBJ2-7	TGTGCCAGCAGTTACGCGACAGGATCCTACGAGCAGTACTTC	CASSYATGSYEQYF
NA	TRBV28	NA	TRBJ2-1	TGTGCCAGCAGTTTAAGGGAGTTCCTCCCCAATGAGCAGTTCTTC	CASSLREFLPNEQFF
TRBD1	TRBV10-2	NA	TRBJ2-1	TGCGCCAGCAGCCTATCGGGACAGGGGTGGAATGAGCAGTTCTTC	CASSLSGQGWNEQFF